This TCR beta chain was recovered during a study of shared clonotypes between healthy human individuals (TCRdb year 2020). Regarding the complete study: A few men and a couple of women, aged 18 to 49 years, made up the cohort. Blood TCR repertoires of four to six healthy adults were deeply sequenced to estimate repertoire size and the extent of clonotype sharing between individuals. Between about 0.8 and 9 billion PBMCs per donor were obtained by leukapheresis. Libraries were prepared and TCR repertoires were sequenced by different laboratories using diverse techniques, in order to increase sequencing depth and limit assay-specific biases. Per donor, three plates each were used for CD4 naive and CD4 memory, two for CD8 naive, and one for CD8 memory. The paper as a whole reports these results and caveats: Sampling was restricted to blood, and TCR repertoires in tissue are likely to differ from TCR repertoires in blood. Even with the large sequencing depth, rarefaction of the sorted-subset datasets indicated that sequencing was incomplete. Sharing across several donors was observed for about 5% of naive CD4, less than 4% of naive CD8, 2% to 2.5% of memory CD4, and around 0.4% of memory CD8 clonotypes. Compared with non-shared clonotypes, the clonotypes found in all four sorted-subset donors had higher generation probabilities. Because the study included a small number of donors, the genetic and exposure-history diversity represented was limited. Pairwise subsampling led to the expectation that sequencing depth would affect the degree of clonotype sharing among donors. Estimated clonotype richness was generally larger for naive than for memory subsets.

The donors were healthy, HIV-negative adults who had no recently reported acute infections or vaccinations. Only Caucasian adults living in Nashville, Tennessee, USA were represented among the donors. CD4+ T cells were enriched by magnetic negative selection; naive cells were then positively selected on CD45RA, and the negative fraction formed the memory subset. Blood was collected by leukapheresis, and PBMCs were isolated by Ficoll-Histopaque density gradient centrifugation and then cryopreserved in liquid nitrogen vapor phase. Purity and quantity of every magnetically sorted T cell population were checked by analytical flow cytometry. Each sorted fraction had its genomic DNA isolated and then quantified by UV absorbance on a Nanodrop 2000c. Note on this clone: No cognate antigen has been identified for it. Base qualities are not recorded, but no much larger clone differs from it by a single base.

Using the deep immunoSEQ assay, multiplex PCR amplified TCR CDR3 regions from genomic DNA. Extracted genomic DNA from each cell subset was spread evenly across all wells of several immunoSEQ 96-well plates, with each plate serving as a replicate. For sorted subsets, roughly 200 ng of genomic DNA, equivalent to around 31,000 T cell genomes, went into each replicate PCR. Purified libraries were measured with a Qubit 3.0 fluorometer, size-checked on a Bioanalyzer 2100, and measured again with the KAPA Library Quantification kit. A separate single-read 150-cycle Illumina NextSeq 550 flow cell was used to sequence each immunoSEQ 96-well plate. As for how the authors treated the data: The immunoSEQ output contained only junctional sequences without quality scores, so filtering could not match that applied to full-length reads. To assign V/J genes and CDR3, sequences were annotated against IMGT germline references using PyIR, a Python wrapper for IgBLAST v1.9. Reads with weak V/J assignments (E-value above 1e-6), missing CDR3, stop codons, out-of-frame junctions, or ambiguous translated residues were removed. V3J clonotypes were defined as sequences sharing an identical inferred V gene, J gene, and CDR3 amino acid sequence. Percentage overlap between repertoires was computed as shared unique clonotypes divided by the size of the smaller repertoire. Repertoire richness was assessed with RTK rarefaction, the Chao1 estimator, and Recon v2.1 estimates of unobserved clonotypes. Generation probabilities were computed with OLGA for all TCRbeta clonotypes obtained by the gDNA method from four donors. TCRdb re-hosts the immuneACCESS table, in-frame sequences only. Its copies lack some clones; in the studies checked, an unresolved V gene accounts for under half of them, and the cause for the rest is not known. Clone size and the V and J calls come from that table; the DNA yielded D and trimming. This sample holds approximately 500,000 clones; 90% to 97% were observed only once. Of the sample, roughly 0.06% is held by the ten largest clones.

Taken from the germline V gene (reference sequence), the CDR1 and CDR2 loops are LNHDA and SQIVND. CDR3 length: 15 amino acids, cysteine to phenylalanine. The only DNA kept is the CDR3, 45 bases in frame from the first base. V loses 7 bases of germline sequence and J loses 5 bases, and the interval between the two ends is 20 bases. The source of this sequence is a woman aged 30 to 39 in good health. This chain joins TRBV19 to TRBJ1-1; the D gene assignment is ambiguous. Sequencing input: naive CD4+ T cells sorted from blood. The cell subset or site label of this sample denotes: CD45RA+ positively selected. The nucleotides read TGTGCCAGTACCCTACAAGGGAGAGTGACGACTGAAGCTTTCTTT. This is translated as CASTLQGRVTTEAFF.